Each of the 27 T cell receptor beta chains below was sequenced from the same sample in a study of blood T cells in healthy people across ages. The use of a sample-barcoded 5' primer and a J-beta primer mix characterized a second PCR of roughly 6 to 11 cycles. TCRdb analysed the 5' RACE reads with MiXCR anew, one entry per CDR3 protein. The repertoire holds about 1,600,000 distinct CDR3 sequences, around 42% seen once, with 6.5% to 10% in the top ten. The sample taken for sequencing was blood. These receptors all come from a woman aged 18-35 years in good health.

The chain carries TRBV19 and TRBJ1-2; TRBD1 might be the D (5 bases). The CDR3 totals 13 residues. V was shortened by 6 bases and J by 5 bases, with 13 bases between the two germline ends. Germline V gives CDR1 LNHDA, CDR2 SQIVND (reference sequence). The CDR3 DNA follows: TGTGCCAGTAGAGTACAGGCGATATATGGCTACACCTTC. Protein: CASRVQAIYGYTF.

Details on this clonotype: A much larger clonotype is one base distant, so this may be a read error. The rearrangement links TRBV29-1 to TRBJ1-1; D is unresolved. V lost 1 base, J lost 5 bases, and 11 bases lay in between. This CDR3 is built from 13 residues. Looked up from germline, CDR1 is SQVTM and CDR2 is ANQGSEA. The CDR3 spells CSVEGVCVTEAFF. The DNA for the CDR3 is TGCAGCGTTGAAGGAGTTTGCGTTACTGAAGCTTTCTTT.

This clonotype was counted at least ten times. The gene calls are TRBV20-1 and TRBJ2-3; 11 bases map to TRBD2. CDR1 is DFQATT and CDR2 is SNEGSKA in the germline V gene (reference sequence). The CDR3 has 14 amino acids. V was clipped by 2 bases and J by 3 bases; unmatched bases: 1. CDR3 bases: TGCAGTGCTAGATCTAGCGGGGGGACAGATACGCAGTATTTT. It is translated as CSARSSGGTDTQYF.

This clonotype was picked up many times. This chain joins TRBV27 and TRBJ2-3, with D possibly matching TRBD1 (6 bases). Germline loops: CDR1 MNHEY, CDR2 SMNVEV (reference sequence). The CDR3 has 15 amino acids. V lost 5 bases to trimming and J lost 4 bases, with 16 bases between them. The CDR3 sequence is CASSAGTTSPDTQYF. CDR3 nucleotide sequence: TGTGCCAGCAGTGCTGGGACAACTTCCCCAGATACGCAGTATTTT.

J is TRBJ2-7 and V is TRBV5-1; D is undetermined. Trimming took 4 bases from V and 2 from J, leaving 16 bases between them. CDR3 length: 15 amino acids. Germline CDR1 reads SGHRS; CDR2 reads YFSETQ. CDR3 protein: CASSPKALTPYEQYF. The CDR3 DNA is TGCGCCAGCAGCCCTAAGGCCCTGACCCCCTACGAGCAGTACTTC. Filled out from reference TRBV5-1 and TRBJ2-7, the complete variable domain reads KAGVTQTPRYLIKTRGQQVTLSCSPISGHRSVSWYQQTPGQGLQFLFEYFSETQRNKGNFPGRFSGRQFSNSRSEMNVSTLELGDSALYLCASSPKALTPYEQYFGPGTRLTVT.

This sequence joins TRBV28 and TRBJ1-2; 7 nucleotides match TRBD1. The CDR3 consists of 17 residues. V was clipped by 11 bases and J by 1 base; unmatched bases: 19. Looked up from germline, CDR1 is MDHEN and CDR2 is SYDVKM. This CDR3 reads CAGPDRDRSPGNYGYTF. The CDR3 nucleotides read TGTGCCGGACCCGATAGGGACAGATCACCGGGTAACTATGGCTACACCTTC.

The chain has TRBV5-1 and TRBJ1-4; maybe TRBD1 (6 bases). V gave up 6 bases and J gave up 0 bases, with 12 bases separating them. The length of the CDR3 is 15 residues. The germline V gene has CDR1 SGHRS and CDR2 YFSETQ. This CDR3 is CASMSGDATNEKLFF. For the CDR3, the DNA is TGCGCCAGCATGTCAGGGGACGCAACTAATGAAAAACTGTTTTTT. Supplemented by reference TRBV5-1 and TRBJ1-4, the full variable domain reads KAGVTQTPRYLIKTRGQQVTLSCSPISGHRSVSWYQQTPGQGLQFLFEYFSETQRNKGNFPGRFSGRQFSNSRSEMNVSTLELGDSALYLCASMSGDATNEKLFFGSGTQLSVL.

V is TRBV20-1 and J is TRBJ1-6, with TRBD1 as a possible D gene (6 bases). The CDR3 consists of 17 residues. Germline V gene lookup returns CDR1 DFQATT and CDR2 SNEGSKA (reference sequence). Trimming removed 0 bases from V and 5 bases from J, with 17 bases in between. The CDR3 protein is CSARDQGLAGDNSPLHF. CDR3 DNA sequence: TGCAGTGCTAGAGATCAGGGGTTGGCGGGGGATAATTCACCCCTCCACTTT.

CDR3 residues: CASSDSSYGYTF. The CDR3 DNA reads as TGTGCCAGCAGCGACAGCAGCTATGGCTACACCTTC. The chain is built from TRBV6-5 and TRBJ1-2; a possible D gene is TRBD1 (5 bases). The CDR3 has 12 amino acids. The V end lost 6 bases, the J end lost 4 bases, and 9 bases lay between the germline ends. In germline, CDR1 is MNHEY, CDR2 SVGAGI.

This clonotype was counted once. The chain combines TRBV15 with TRBJ2-2; maybe TRBD2 (5 bases). The CDR3 loop spans 13 amino acids. Per germline, CDR1 LNHNV and CDR2 YYDKDF (reference sequence). The V end was cut by 3 bases, the J end by 6 bases, with 8 bases between. The CDR3 here is CATSSLRAGELFF. As DNA, the CDR3 is TGTGCCACCAGCAGCCTGCGGGCCGGGGAGCTGTTTTTT.

This chain connects TRBV27 to TRBJ2-7, with TRBD2 identical over 7 bases. Unmatched junction bases numbered 18, after V lost 7 bases and J lost 9 bases. CDR3 length equals 15 residues. CDR1 is MNHEY and CDR2 is SMNVEV in the germline V gene (reference sequence). CDR3 residues: CASNSLGTTGDGQYF. CDR3 in DNA: TGTGCCAGCAACTCACTCGGGACTACCGGCGACGGGCAGTACTTC.

The genes are TRBV7-9 and TRBJ2-3; 8 bases map to TRBD2. The germline gives CDR1 SEHNR, CDR2 FQNEAQ (reference sequence). The CDR3 length is 15 residues. Losses at the gene ends were 7 bases for V and 6 bases for J; bases not matched to a gene: 12. The CDR3 loop is CASTGGGRRLDTQYF. CDR3 in DNA: TGTGCCAGCACCGGGGGCGGGAGGCGATTGGATACGCAGTATTTT. The full variable domain, completed using reference TRBV7-9 and TRBJ2-3, is DTGVSQNPRHKITKRGQNVTFRCDPISEHNRLYWYRQTLGQGPEFLTYFQNEAQLEKSRLLSDRFSAERPKGSFSTLEIQRTEQGDSAMYLCASTGGGRRLDTQYFGPGTRLTVL.

V gene TRBV6-1 combines with J gene TRBJ2-7; 7 bases agree with TRBD1. There are 16 residues in the CDR3. Per germline, CDR1 MNHNS and CDR2 SASEGT. The V gene end was trimmed by 6 bases and the J gene end by 0 bases; junction bases not matched to a gene: 11. The CDR3 protein is CASRTPGTDLSYEQYF. Written as DNA, the CDR3 is TGTGCCAGCAGAACCCCCGGGACAGATCTCTCCTACGAGCAGTACTTC.

The chain carries TRBV9 and TRBJ2-5; D is unresolved. The CDR3 runs 14 residues. V lost 4 bases and J 9 bases, leaving 19 bases between the germline ends. Germline CDR1 is SGDLS and CDR2 is YYNGEE. The CDR3 loop is CASSPSVAPSAQYF. The CDR3 nucleotides are TGTGCCAGCAGCCCTTCAGTTGCCCCCTCGGCCCAGTACTTC.

The table lists this clonotype with many counts. The chain uses TRBV10-3 and TRBJ2-7; maybe TRBD2 (6 bases). This CDR3 spans 14 amino acids. The germline gives CDR1 ENHRY, CDR2 SYGVKD. The ends were cut back, 2 bases at V and 3 bases at J, with 11 bases in the middle. CDR3 sequence reads: CAISEGRRGYEQYF. In nucleotides, the CDR3 is TGTGCCATCAGTGAGGGCCGGCGGGGCTACGAGCAGTACTTC.

This clonotype showed up just a few times. The CDR3 spells CASSWSGDPKNIQYF. CDR3 coding DNA: TGCGCCAGCAGCTGGTCCGGGGACCCTAAAAACATTCAGTACTTC. This chain connects TRBV5-1 to TRBJ2-4; D might be TRBD1 or TRBD2, each matching 5 bases. Germline V gene data show CDR1 as SGHRS and CDR2 as YFSETQ. The CDR3 spans 15 residues. V lost 3 bases and J 4 bases, leaving 14 bases between the germline ends.

The chain employs TRBV5-1 and TRBJ2-7; 8 nucleotides line up with TRBD2. This CDR3 spans 15 amino acids. Germline assignment: CDR1 SGHRS and CDR2 YFSETQ. V lost 4 bases to trimming and J lost 7 bases; unmatched junction nucleotides: 13. The CDR3 protein is CASSISGTSYNEQYF. The CDR3 DNA is TGCGCCAGCAGCATTAGCGGGACATCCTACAATGAGCAGTACTTC.

The V and J genes are TRBV6-1 and TRBJ2-5; 12 positions match TRBD1. Judging by the DNA end, TRBJ2-7 fits better; the J call may be wrong. CDR1 and CDR2 (germline): MNHNS, SASEGT. The CDR3 sequence is 14 residues long. In nucleotides, the CDR3 is TGTGCCAGCGCCCGGGACAGGGGGCCCTACGAGCAGTACTTC. This gives the protein CASARDRGPYEQYF.

The chain uses TRBV18 and TRBJ1-6; D gene uncertain. In germline, CDR1 is KGHSH, CDR2 LQKENI. Deletions cut 2 bases from V and 11 bases from J, with 7 bases between. The CDR3 is 12 residues long. This chain's CDR3 is CASSPGNAPLHF. In DNA, the CDR3 is TGTGCCAGCTCACCAGGGAATGCACCCCTCCACTTT.

This sequence joins TRBV6-1 and TRBJ2-3, with 9 bases identical to TRBD2. Germline trimming cut 6 bases from V and 10 bases from J; bases unmatched to any gene: 26. The CDR3 sequence is 19 residues long. Germline lookup yields CDR1 MNHNS and CDR2 SASEGT. The CDR3 DNA reads TGTGCCAGCAGCTTCTTCTGGGCTGAGGGTAGCGGGAGTACAGACGCGCAGTATTTT. Its protein product is CASSFFWAEGSGSTDAQYF.

This clonotype came up many times. The chain uses TRBV27 and TRBJ1-2; D not certain. V was cut by 0 bases and J by 1 base, with 6 bases left in between. This CDR3 is built from 14 residues. Germline CDR1 MNHEY, CDR2 SMNVEV (reference sequence). The CDR3 here is CASSLSISNYGYTF. In DNA, the CDR3 is TGTGCCAGCAGTTTATCGATAAGTAACTATGGCTACACCTTC.

For this clonotype: Relative to the germline gene, one junction end is altered; a read error may explain this. The chain carries TRBV3-1 and TRBJ1-6; D perhaps matches TRBD1 (5 bases). The germline V gene encodes CDR1 LGHDT and CDR2 YNNKEL (reference sequence). The CDR3 covers 14 residues. This chain's CDR3 is CASSPRGEDSPPHF. The CDR3 DNA is TGTGCCAGCAGCCCCCGGGGGGAGGATTCACCCCCCCACTTT.

The chain combines TRBV21-1 with TRBJ1-2; TRBD1 is the table's D call and was not checked against the DNA. TRBV21-1 is a recognized pseudogene. The CDR3 has 13 residues. Written as DNA, the CDR3 is TGTGCCAGCACCCCGGGACACAACTATGGCTACACCTTC. Amino acids: CASTPGHNYGYTF.

V usage is TRBV20-1 and J usage is TRBJ2-1; D may be TRBD2 (6 bases). Germline CDR1 DFQATT, CDR2 SNEGSKA (reference sequence). This CDR3 is 17 amino acids long. CDR3 in amino acids: CSVGLPNGLGSYNEQFF. Here the CDR3 DNA reads TGCAGCGTGGGACTGCCCAACGGACTGGGTTCCTACAATGAGCAGTTCTTC.

This clonotype was counted only a few times. The chain joins TRBV6-1 to TRBJ1-5, with D possibly TRBD1 on 5 matching bases. Trimming pared 4 bases from V and 3 bases from J, leaving 19 bases between. Germline V gives CDR1 MNHNS, CDR2 SASEGT. The CDR3 totals 17 residues. The CDR3 sequence is CASSGAWGGKDNQPQHF. CDR3 in DNA: TGTGCCAGCAGTGGAGCGTGGGGGGGGAAGGACAATCAGCCCCAGCATTTT.

This clonotype was seen more than once but under ten times. This chain joins TRBV3-1 and TRBJ1-2; D not certain. The germline gives CDR1 LGHDT, CDR2 YNNKEL (reference sequence). This CDR3 has 12 amino acids. Trimming took 2 bases from V and 5 from J, leaving 6 bases between them. CDR3 DNA sequence: TGTGCCAGCAGCCAAAGCGGGTATGGCTACACCTTC. It is translated as CASSQSGYGYTF.

This chain connects TRBV27 to TRBJ2-5, with a weak D call TRBD2 (6 bases). CDR3 length: 14 residues. V was shortened by 3 bases and J by 2 bases, with 10 bases between the two germline ends. Looked up from germline, CDR1 is MNHEY and CDR2 is SMNVEV (reference sequence). This CDR3 reads CASSFGLAQETQYF. The CDR3 region has the DNA TGTGCCAGCAGTTTTGGCCTAGCGCAAGAGACCCAGTACTTC.